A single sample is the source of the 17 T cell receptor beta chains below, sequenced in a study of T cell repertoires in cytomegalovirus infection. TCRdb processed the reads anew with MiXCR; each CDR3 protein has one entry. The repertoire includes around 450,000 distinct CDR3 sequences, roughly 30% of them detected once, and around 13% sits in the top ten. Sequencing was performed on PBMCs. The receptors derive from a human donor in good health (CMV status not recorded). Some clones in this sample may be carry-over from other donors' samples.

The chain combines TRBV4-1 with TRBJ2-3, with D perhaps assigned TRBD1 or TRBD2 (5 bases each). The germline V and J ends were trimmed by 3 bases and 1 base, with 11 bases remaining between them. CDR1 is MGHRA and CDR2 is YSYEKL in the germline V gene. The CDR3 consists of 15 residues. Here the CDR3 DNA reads TGCGCCAGCAGCCAGGGGGATGTTGGCACAGATACGCAGTATTTT. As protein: CASSQGDVGTDTQYF.

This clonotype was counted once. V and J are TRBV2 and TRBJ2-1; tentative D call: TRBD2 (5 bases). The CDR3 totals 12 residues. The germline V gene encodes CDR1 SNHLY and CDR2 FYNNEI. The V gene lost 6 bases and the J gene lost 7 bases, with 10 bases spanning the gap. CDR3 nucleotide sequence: TGTGCCAGCAGGACGGAGGAAAATGAGCAGTTCTTC. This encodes CASRTEENEQFF.

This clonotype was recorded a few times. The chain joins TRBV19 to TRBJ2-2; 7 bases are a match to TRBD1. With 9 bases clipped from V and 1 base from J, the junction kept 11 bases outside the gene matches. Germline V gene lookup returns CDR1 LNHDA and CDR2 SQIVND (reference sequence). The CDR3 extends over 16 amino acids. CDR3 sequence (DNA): TGTGCCAGCACCACTGTGAGGACAGGGAACACCGGGGAGCTGTTTTTT. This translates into CASTTVRTGNTGELFF.

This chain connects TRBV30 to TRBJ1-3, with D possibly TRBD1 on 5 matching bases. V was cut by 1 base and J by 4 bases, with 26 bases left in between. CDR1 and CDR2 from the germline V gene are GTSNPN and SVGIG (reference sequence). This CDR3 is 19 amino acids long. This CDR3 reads CAWSATSALRVTGGNTIYF. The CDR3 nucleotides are TGTGCCTGGAGTGCGACGTCAGCCCTCAGGGTTACTGGAGGAAACACCATATATTTT.

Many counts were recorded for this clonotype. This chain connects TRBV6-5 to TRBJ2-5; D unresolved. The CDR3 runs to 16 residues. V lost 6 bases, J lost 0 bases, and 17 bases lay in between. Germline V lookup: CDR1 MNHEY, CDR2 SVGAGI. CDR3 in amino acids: CASSLSFNAYQETQYF. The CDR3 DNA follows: TGTGCCAGCAGCCTATCCTTCAATGCGTACCAAGAGACCCAGTACTTC.

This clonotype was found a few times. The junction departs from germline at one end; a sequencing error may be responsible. CDR3: CASRDRASTDTQYF. The CDR3 region has the DNA TGTGCCAGCCGTGACAGGGCCAGCACAGATACGCAGTATTTT. The chain combines TRBV6-1 with TRBJ2-3; 7 bases are shared with TRBD1. Germline-derived CDR1 and CDR2 are MNHNS and SASEGT. CDR3 length equals 14 residues.

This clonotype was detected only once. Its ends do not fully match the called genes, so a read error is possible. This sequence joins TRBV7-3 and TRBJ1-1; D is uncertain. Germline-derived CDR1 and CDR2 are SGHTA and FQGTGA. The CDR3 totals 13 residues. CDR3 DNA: TGTGCCAGAAGCTTATCCGTGAACACTGAAGGTTTCTTT. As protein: CARSLSVNTEGFF.

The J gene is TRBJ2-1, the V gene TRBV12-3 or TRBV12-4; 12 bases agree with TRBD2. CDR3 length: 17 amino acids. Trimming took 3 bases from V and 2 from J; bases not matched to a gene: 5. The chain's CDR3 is CASSLGPSGRAYNEQFF. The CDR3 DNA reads TGTGCCAGCAGTTTGGGGCCTAGCGGGAGGGCCTACAATGAGCAGTTCTTC.

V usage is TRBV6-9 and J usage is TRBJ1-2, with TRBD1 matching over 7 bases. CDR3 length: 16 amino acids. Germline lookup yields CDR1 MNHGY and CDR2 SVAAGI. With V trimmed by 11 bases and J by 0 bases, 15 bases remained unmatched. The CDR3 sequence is CACSKDRKSTNYGYTF. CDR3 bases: TGTGCCTGTTCGAAGGACAGGAAATCGACTAACTATGGCTACACCTTC.

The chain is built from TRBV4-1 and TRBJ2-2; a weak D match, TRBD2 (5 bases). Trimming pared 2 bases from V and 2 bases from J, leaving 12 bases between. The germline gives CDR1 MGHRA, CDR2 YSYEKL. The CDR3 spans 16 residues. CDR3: CASSQLPRANTGELFF. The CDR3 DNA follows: TGCGCCAGCAGCCAACTGCCGAGGGCTAACACCGGGGAGCTGTTTTTT.

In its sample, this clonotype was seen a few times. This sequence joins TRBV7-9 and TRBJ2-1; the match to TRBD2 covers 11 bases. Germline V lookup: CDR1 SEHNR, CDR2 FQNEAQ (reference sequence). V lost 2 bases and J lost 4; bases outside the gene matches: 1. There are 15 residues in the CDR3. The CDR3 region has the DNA TGTGCCAGCAGCTTACGACTAGCGGGGTACAATGAGCAGTTCTTC. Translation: CASSLRLAGYNEQFF.

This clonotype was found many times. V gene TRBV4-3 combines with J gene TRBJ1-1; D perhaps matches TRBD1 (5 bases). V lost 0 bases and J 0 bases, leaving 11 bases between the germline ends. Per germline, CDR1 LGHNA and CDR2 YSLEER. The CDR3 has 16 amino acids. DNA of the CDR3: TGCGCCAGCAGCCAAGATGACAGCTTCATGAACACTGAAGCTTTCTTT. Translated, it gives CASSQDDSFMNTEAFF.

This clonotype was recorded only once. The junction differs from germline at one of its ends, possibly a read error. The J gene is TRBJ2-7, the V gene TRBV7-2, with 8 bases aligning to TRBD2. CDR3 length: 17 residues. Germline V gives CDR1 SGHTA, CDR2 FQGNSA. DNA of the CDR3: TGTGCCAGCAGCTTATCTAGGTCGGGGGGGGCCTCGTACGAGCAGTGCTTC. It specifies CASSLSRSGGASYEQCF.

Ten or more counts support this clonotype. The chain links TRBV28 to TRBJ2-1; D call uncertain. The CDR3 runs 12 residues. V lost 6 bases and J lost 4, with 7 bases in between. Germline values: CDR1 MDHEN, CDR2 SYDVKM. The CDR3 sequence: CASSPYYNEQFF. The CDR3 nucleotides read TGTGCCAGCAGCCCCTATTACAATGAGCAGTTCTTC.

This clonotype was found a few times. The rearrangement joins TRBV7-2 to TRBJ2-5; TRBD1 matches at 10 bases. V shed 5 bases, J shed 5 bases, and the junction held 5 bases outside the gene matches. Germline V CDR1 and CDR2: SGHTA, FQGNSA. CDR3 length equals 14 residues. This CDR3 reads CASSADRGGETQYF. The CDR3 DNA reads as TGTGCCAGCAGCGCGGACAGGGGGGGGGAGACCCAGTACTTC.

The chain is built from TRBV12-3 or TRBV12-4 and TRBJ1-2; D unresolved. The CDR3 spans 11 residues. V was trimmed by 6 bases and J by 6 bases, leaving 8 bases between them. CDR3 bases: TGTGCCAGCAGGTCATCCCATGGCTACACCTTC. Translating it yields CASRSSHGYTF.

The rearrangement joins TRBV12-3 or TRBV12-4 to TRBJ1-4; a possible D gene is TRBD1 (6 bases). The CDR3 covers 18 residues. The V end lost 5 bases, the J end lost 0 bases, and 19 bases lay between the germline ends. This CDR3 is CASSLLTGVLATNEKLFF. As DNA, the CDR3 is TGTGCCAGCAGTCTATTGACAGGCGTACTCGCAACTAATGAAAAACTGTTTTTT.